This TCR beta chain is from a study of blood T cell repertoires in COVID-19. Repertoires were generated with immunoSEQ multiplex PCR, while TCRdb's copy carries only in-frame clones and drops some. The sample gives 61,000 or so clones, approximately 86% of which show up once; approximately 18% is in the top ten. Material: peripheral blood. This receptor was taken from an elderly woman with active COVID-19.

The CDR3 DNA follows: TGTGCCAGCAGCTCAATCGACAGGGGGAACACTGAAGCTTTCTTT. Translation gives CASSSIDRGNTEAFF. This rearrangement joins TRBV7-9 to TRBJ1-1, with 8 bases lining up with TRBD1. CDR1 is SEHNR and CDR2 is FQNEAQ in the germline V gene (reference sequence). This CDR3 has 15 amino acids. Unmatched junction bases numbered 5, after V lost 4 bases and J lost 1 base.